Shown below are 25 T cell receptor beta chains from a single sample sequenced in a study of tumor-infiltrating lymphocytes in localized non-small cell lung cancer. Libraries were prepared by immunoSEQ multiplex PCR; TCRdb keeps only in-frame clonotypes and omits some of them. Of approximately 5,100 clones in the sample, roughly four fifths were seen once. The material sequenced was lung tumor tissue. Receptors originate from a human donor with non-small cell lung cancer.

This clone was counted only a few times. The chain carries TRBV7-9 and TRBJ1-2; 9 nucleotides agree with TRBD1. Looked up from germline, CDR1 is SEHNR and CDR2 is FQNEAQ (reference sequence). This CDR3 spans 14 amino acids. With V trimmed by 4 bases and J by 3 bases, 3 bases remained unmatched. As DNA, the CDR3 is TGTGCCAGCAGCTCACAGGGGGCGGACTATGGCTACACCTTC. Translated: CASSSQGADYGYTF. Using reference TRBV7-9 and TRBJ1-2 for the parts outside the CDR3, the full variable domain is DTGVSQNPRHKITKRGQNVTFRCDPISEHNRLYWYRQTLGQGPEFLTYFQNEAQLEKSRLLSDRFSAERPKGSFSTLEIQRTEQGDSAMYLCASSSQGADYGYTFGSGTRLTVV.

This clone was seen just once. V usage is TRBV2 and J usage is TRBJ1-5; D might be TRBD1 (5 bases). CDR1 is SNHLY and CDR2 is FYNNEI in the germline V gene. The CDR3 has 14 residues. V was clipped by 7 bases and J by 9 bases, with 19 bases between them. The CDR3 reads CASNSGGGRRPQHF. The CDR3 bases are TGTGCCAGCAATTCTGGGGGGGGTAGGCGGCCCCAGCATTTT.

The V gene is TRBV2, the J gene TRBJ1-3; 7 bases are shared with TRBD1. The CDR3 is 13 amino acids. V was clipped by 7 bases and J by 4 bases; unmatched bases: 4. Germline lookup yields CDR1 SNHLY and CDR2 FYNNEI. CDR3 sequence reads: CASNTGDGNTIYF. The CDR3 bases are TGTGCCAGCAATACAGGGGACGGAAACACCATATATTTT.

V and J are TRBV6-5 and TRBJ1-2; TRBD1 agrees at 12 bases. The CDR3 has 14 amino acids. J was trimmed by 4 bases and V by 8 bases; bases with no gene match: 5. Germline values: CDR1 MNHEY, CDR2 SVGAGI. Here the CDR3 reads CASAPGQGAYGYTF. The CDR3 coding sequence is TGTGCCAGCGCTCCGGGACAGGGGGCCTATGGCTACACCTTC.

The rearrangement uses TRBV4-1 and TRBJ1-1, with D maybe TRBD1 (6 bases). Germline V gene data show CDR1 as MGHRA and CDR2 as YSYEKL. The ends were cut back, 0 bases at V and 3 bases at J, with 11 bases in the middle. The CDR3 has 15 residues. In DNA form, the CDR3 reads TGCGCCAGCAGCCAAGAAGGGGGGCTATACACTGAAGCTTTCTTT. Translation: CASSQEGGLYTEAFF.

V and J are TRBV5-1 and TRBJ1-2; perhaps TRBD1 as D (5 bases). V was cut by 0 bases and J by 0 bases, with 12 bases left in between. This CDR3 is built from 16 residues. CDR1 and CDR2 (germline): SGHRS, YFSETQ. The CDR3 reads CASSLGGTAPNYGYTF. The CDR3 bases are TGCGCCAGCAGCTTGGGGGGGACGGCACCTAACTATGGCTACACCTTC.

The chain couples TRBV10-2 to TRBJ1-1; no clear D gene. In germline, CDR1 is WSHSY, CDR2 SAAADI. This CDR3 comprises 13 residues. V was clipped by 4 bases and J by 1 base, with 7 bases between them. DNA for the CDR3: TGCGCCAGCAGTGTGGCAGAGAACACTGAAGCTTTCTTT. Translated: CASSVAENTEAFF.

The chain is built from TRBV5-1 and TRBJ2-7; D is possibly TRBD2 (6 bases). Trimming removed 6 bases from V and 1 base from J, with 11 bases in between. CDR3 length: 13 residues. Germline values: CDR1 SGHRS, CDR2 YFSETQ. For the CDR3, the DNA is TGCGCCAGCAATATCGGGGGATCCTACGAGCAGTACTTC. It translates to CASNIGGSYEQYF. The complete variable domain, with remaining parts taken from reference TRBV5-1 and TRBJ2-7, reads KAGVTQTPRYLIKTRGQQVTLSCSPISGHRSVSWYQQTPGQGLQFLFEYFSETQRNKGNFPGRFSGRQFSNSRSEMNVSTLELGDSALYLCASNIGGSYEQYFGPGTRLTVT.

This clone turned up a few times. The chain has TRBV4-1 and TRBJ1-5; D might be TRBD1 (5 bases). V dropped 0 bases and J dropped 6 bases, with 12 bases sitting between them. Germline CDR1 reads MGHRA; CDR2 reads YSYEKL. There are 15 residues in the CDR3. CDR3 region: CASSQDWGVGQPQHF. The CDR3 DNA is TGCGCCAGCAGCCAAGATTGGGGGGTAGGTCAGCCCCAGCATTTT.

V and J are TRBV11-1 and TRBJ1-6; maybe TRBD1 (5 bases). The V end was cut by 0 bases, the J end by 9 bases, with 12 bases between. CDR3 length equals 15 residues. The germline gives CDR1 SGHAT, CDR2 FQDESV (reference sequence). The CDR3 DNA follows: TGTGCCAGCAGCTTAGCCGGACAACGGATTTCACCCCTCCACTTT. As protein: CASSLAGQRISPLHF.

V is TRBV7-3 and J is TRBJ2-2, with D perhaps being TRBD1 or TRBD2 (5 bases each). Germline assignment: CDR1 SGHTA and CDR2 FQGTGA. The V end was cut by 3 bases, the J end by 6 bases, with 14 bases between. The CDR3 runs 15 residues. The CDR3 DNA sequence: TGTGCCAGCAGCTTGGGCAGGGACGGATCCGGGGAGCTGTTTTTT. This translates into CASSLGRDGSGELFF. Supplemented by reference TRBV7-3 and TRBJ2-2, the full variable domain reads GAGVSQTPSNKVTEKGKYVELRCDPISGHTALYWYRQSLGQGPEFLIYFQGTGAADDSGLPNDRFFAVRPEGSVSTLKIQRTERGDSAVYLCASSLGRDGSGELFFGEGSRLTVL.

The rearrangement joins TRBV6-6 to TRBJ1-5, with D uncertain. CDR1 MNHNY and CDR2 SVGAGI come from the germline V gene (reference sequence). This CDR3 contains 12 residues. Trimming pared 6 bases from V and 1 base from J, leaving 4 bases between. CDR3 protein: CASRDSNQPQHF. CDR3 bases: TGTGCCAGCAGGGACAGCAATCAGCCCCAGCATTTT.

The chain is built from TRBV6-6 and TRBJ2-3; D gene uncertain. This CDR3 has 13 residues. The V gene's germline CDR1 is MNHNY and CDR2 SVGAGI (reference sequence). V was cut by 6 bases and J by 5 bases, with 12 bases left in between. CDR3 sequence: CASRSSNVDTQYF. DNA for the CDR3: TGTGCCAGCAGGTCCTCTAATGTAGATACGCAGTATTTT.

The V call is TRBV5-4, the J call TRBJ1-1; unclear D gene. Germline V CDR1 and CDR2: SGHNT, YYREEE (reference sequence). The CDR3 loop spans 14 amino acids. The germline V and J ends were trimmed by 1 base and 1 base, with 8 bases remaining between them. Here the CDR3 DNA reads TGTGCCAGCAGCTTGAGTGTGGAGAACACTGAAGCTTTCTTT. This translates into CASSLSVENTEAFF.

CDR3 coding DNA: TGTGCCAGCAGCCGACTAGACAGGGGGCGAGGAGATACGCAGTATTTT. The encoded protein is CASSRLDRGRGDTQYF. The gene calls are TRBV5-6 and TRBJ2-3; TRBD1 aligns across 10 bases. CDR3 size: 16 residues. V lost 4 bases and J lost 5; bases outside the gene matches: 10. Germline-derived CDR1 and CDR2 are SGHDT and YYEEEE.

Only a few counts were recorded for this clone. The chain carries TRBV6-4 and TRBJ1-2; the D is unclear. This CDR3 has 13 amino acids. CDR1 MRHNA and CDR2 SNTAGT come from the germline V gene. The V end lost 7 bases, the J end lost 1 base, and 10 bases lay between the germline ends. CDR3 protein: CASTIVNNYGYTF. CDR3 nucleotide sequence: TGTGCCAGCACAATCGTGAATAACTATGGCTACACCTTC.

A note on this clone: The sample holds other DNA sequences that translate to the same CDR3. The chain has TRBV6-1 and TRBJ1-1; D unclear. This CDR3 spans 16 amino acids. Germline V CDR1 and CDR2: MNHNS, SASEGT. V lost 3 bases to trimming and J lost 0 bases, with 14 bases between them. The CDR3 nucleotides are TGTGCCAGCAGTGAGCCGGCAGGTTTGATGAACACTGAAGCTTTCTTT. It specifies CASSEPAGLMNTEAFF.

This clone was detected only once. The chain recombines TRBV28 with TRBJ2-3; 12 bases are shared with TRBD2. With 4 bases clipped from V and 3 bases from J, the junction kept 11 bases outside the gene matches. The CDR3 is 18 amino acids. Germline CDR1 MDHEN, CDR2 SYDVKM. CDR3: CASSSRLAGGPRTDTQYF. The CDR3 bases are TGTGCCAGCAGTTCCCGCCTAGCGGGAGGGCCTCGGACAGATACGCAGTATTTT.

V gene TRBV7-9 combines with J gene TRBJ2-1, with 9 nucleotides matching TRBD2. Looked up from germline, CDR1 is SEHNR and CDR2 is FQNEAQ (reference sequence). This CDR3 is built from 15 residues. J was trimmed by 8 bases and V by 4 bases; bases with no gene match: 9. As DNA, the CDR3 is TGTGCCAGCAGCTCCCCCGGGACTAGCACCCATGAGCAGTTCTTC. It encodes CASSSPGTSTHEQFF.

The chain employs TRBV5-6 and TRBJ1-1; the D is unclear. The CDR3 contains 15 residues. Trimming took 0 bases from V and 4 from J, leaving 13 bases between them. The germline V gene has CDR1 SGHDT and CDR2 YYEEEE. The CDR3 spells CASSLAGQVPTEAFF. CDR3 in DNA: TGTGCCAGCAGCTTGGCCGGGCAGGTGCCCACTGAAGCTTTCTTT.

This rearrangement joins TRBV7-9 to TRBJ2-7; the D is unclear. Germline V gene sequence: CDR1 SEHNR, CDR2 FQNEAQ (reference sequence). V shed 2 bases and J shed 6 bases, with 17 bases lying between them. This CDR3 is built from 15 residues. CDR3 loop: CASSLSLEAWTEQYF. The CDR3 bases are TGTGCCAGCAGCTTAAGTCTCGAGGCCTGGACCGAGCAGTACTTC. The whole variable domain, remainder taken from reference TRBV7-9 and TRBJ2-7, is DTGVSQNPRHKITKRGQNVTFRCDPISEHNRLYWYRQTLGQGPEFLTYFQNEAQLEKSRLLSDRFSAERPKGSFSTLEIQRTEQGDSAMYLCASSLSLEAWTEQYFGPGTRLTVT.

This clone was detected only once. A read error may produce the germline difference seen at one junction end. The chain recombines TRBV2 with TRBJ2-6, with a possible D match to TRBD2 (5 bases). The CDR3 runs 17 residues. Looked up from germline, CDR1 is SNHLY and CDR2 is FYNNEI. The CDR3 protein is CASSEGQRAPGANVLTF. In DNA, the CDR3 is TGTGCCAGCAGCGAAGGGCAGAGGGCACCTGGGGCCAACGTCCTGACTTTC.

The chain links TRBV7-2 to TRBJ2-2; D unclear. The CDR3 spans 12 residues. In germline, CDR1 is SGHTA, CDR2 FQGNSA. Between the trimmed V and J ends, which lost 4 bases and 5 bases, there was a span of 5 bases. This CDR3 is CASSSITGELFF. In DNA form, the CDR3 reads TGTGCCAGCAGCTCCATTACCGGGGAGCTGTTTTTT.

The chain joins TRBV6-5 to TRBJ2-2, with 8 bases fitting TRBD1. The J segment lost 2 bases and the V segment lost 6 bases, leaving 5 bases of the junction unmatched. This CDR3 has 15 residues. Germline V CDR1 and CDR2: MNHEY, SVGAGI. DNA for the CDR3: TGTGCCAGCAGAAAGGGACAGGTTAACACCGGGGAGCTGTTTTTT. Translating gives CASRKGQVNTGELFF.

J is TRBJ1-2 and V is TRBV2; 9 positions match TRBD1. Germline V lookup: CDR1 SNHLY, CDR2 FYNNEI. With 3 bases clipped from V and 10 bases from J, the junction kept 6 bases outside the gene matches. This CDR3 has 13 amino acids. In nucleotides, the CDR3 is TGTGCCAGCAGTGAGGGGACAGGGCTTTCCTACACCTTC. This sequence encodes CASSEGTGLSYTF.